Following are 30 T cell receptor beta chains from one sample sequenced in a study of cytomegalovirus exposure and HLA in healthy donors. Both 60 Vbeta primers and 13 Jbeta primers went into the PCR. Assay used: immunoSEQ multiplex PCR; TCRdb lists only in-frame clones, some missing. The repertoire holds a few hundred thousand clones, with around 83% as singletons. Sequenced material: PBMCs. The receptors were sampled from a girl aged 10 to 17 in good health and CMV-seronegative.

The chain joins TRBV7-7 to TRBJ2-2; D perhaps matches TRBD1 (6 bases). Trimming shortened V by 3 bases and J by 2 bases, and 7 bases separated the two germline ends. Germline V gene data show CDR1 as SSHAT and CDR2 as FNYEAQ (reference sequence). This CDR3 region has 14 residues. The CDR3 DNA reads as TGTGCCAGCAGCTTGGGGGCCAACACCGGGGAGCTGTTTTTT. Protein product: CASSLGANTGELFF.

This chain links TRBV6-5 with TRBJ1-2, with D possibly being TRBD1 (5 bases). Germline V gene lookup returns CDR1 MNHEY and CDR2 SVGAGI. This CDR3 has 15 residues. Trimming took 2 bases from V and 4 from J, leaving 14 bases between them. The chain's CDR3 is CASSYRRGGGYGYTF. In nucleotides, the CDR3 is TGTGCCAGCAGTTACAGGAGGGGTGGGGGCTATGGCTACACCTTC.

The chain is built from TRBV28 and TRBJ2-7; D is uncertain. Germline V gives CDR1 MDHEN, CDR2 SYDVKM. V was clipped by 2 bases and J by 3 bases, with 8 bases between them. The CDR3 sequence is 13 residues long. For the CDR3, the DNA is TGTGCCAGCAGTTTAGGGCCCGACTACGAGCAGTACTTC. Protein product: CASSLGPDYEQYF.

The chain combines TRBV28 with TRBJ2-1; TRBD2 aligns across 10 bases. The CDR3 totals 15 residues. V lost 7 bases to trimming and J lost 0 bases; unmatched junction nucleotides: 3. Germline lookup yields CDR1 MDHEN and CDR2 SYDVKM. The CDR3 nucleotides are TGTGCCAGCATTCTAGCGGGAGCCTCCTACAATGAGCAGTTCTTC. Protein: CASILAGASYNEQFF.

The chain is built from TRBV7-6 and TRBJ2-5; 14 bases fit TRBD2. The length of the CDR3 is 19 residues. V shed 1 base and J 4 bases; nucleotides not matched to a gene: 11. The germline CDR1 and CDR2 sequences are SGHVS and FNYEAQ. The DNA for the CDR3 is TGTGCCAGCAGCTTAGTCGCCGGGACTAGCGGGAGCACCCCAGAGACCCAGTACTTC. Its protein product is CASSLVAGTSGSTPETQYF.

The rearrangement uses TRBV4-1 and TRBJ2-6; TRBD2 is a possible D gene (6 bases). Germline lookup yields CDR1 MGHRA and CDR2 YSYEKL. V lost 0 bases to trimming and J lost 0 bases, with 9 bases between them. This CDR3 contains 17 residues. CDR3 DNA sequence: TGCGCCAGCAGCCAAGAGGAGGGATCCTCTGGGGCCAACGTCCTGACTTTC. It yields the protein CASSQEEGSSGANVLTF.

The rearrangement joins TRBV18 to TRBJ1-3, with D tentatively TRBD1 (5 bases). This CDR3 region has 16 residues. V was trimmed by 3 bases and J by 2 bases, leaving 14 bases between them. Germline CDR1 reads KGHSH; CDR2 reads LQKENI. This chain's CDR3 is CASSPLTGGAGNTIYF. The CDR3 DNA is TGTGCCAGCTCACCCTTAACAGGCGGCGCTGGAAACACCATATATTTT.

Details on this clone: Other nucleotide sequences in the sample specify the same CDR3. The chain couples TRBV10-3 to TRBJ1-5; 7 nucleotides agree with TRBD1. Germline V lookup: CDR1 ENHRY, CDR2 SYGVKD. The CDR3 covers 14 residues. Unmatched junction bases numbered 10, after V lost 10 bases and J lost 4 bases. CDR3 coding DNA: TGTGCCACGCTAGACCGGGACAGTAATCAGCCCCAGCATTTT. This translates into CATLDRDSNQPQHF.

A remark on this clone: The identical CDR3 is also encoded by other nucleotide sequences in the sample. The rearrangement uses TRBV7-2 and TRBJ1-2; 8 bases fit TRBD1. Germline V CDR1 and CDR2: SGHTA, FQGNSA. This CDR3 is built from 13 residues. The trim removed 5 bases at V and 8 bases at J, leaving 7 bases unmatched. The CDR3 DNA follows: TGTGCCAGCAGCCCAGGGGGCGCGGGGGGCTACACCTTC. This codes for CASSPGGAGGYTF. Full variable domain (remainder filled in from reference TRBV7-2 and TRBJ1-2): GAGVSQSPSNKVTEKGKDVELRCDPISGHTALYWYRQSLGQGLEFLIYFQGNSAPDKSGLPSDRFSAERTGGSVSTLTIQRTQQEDSAVYLCASSPGGAGGYTFGSGTRLTVV.

This rearrangement joins TRBV5-8 to TRBJ1-3; D ambiguous. The CDR3 is 15 amino acids. Looked up from germline, CDR1 is SGHTS and CDR2 is YDEGEE. With 2 bases removed from V and 1 base from J, the gap between germline ends came to 10 bases. The CDR3 coding sequence is TGTGCCAGCAGCTTCGTTCGGGGATCTGGAAACACCATATATTTT. Protein product: CASSFVRGSGNTIYF.

The chain combines TRBV28 with TRBJ1-2; no firm D call. In germline, CDR1 is MDHEN, CDR2 SYDVKM. The CDR3 is 15 residues long. Trimming pared 8 bases from V and 2 bases from J, leaving 18 bases between. CDR3 bases: TGTGCCAGCTACCCTTCTCAACCCGCGAACTATGGCTACACCTTC. Encoded protein: CASYPSQPANYGYTF.

The sample holds a few counts of this clone. This CDR3 reads CASCPGQGSTGANVLTF. CDR3 sequence (DNA): TGTGCCAGTTGTCCGGGACAGGGTTCTACTGGGGCCAACGTCCTGACTTTC. The rearrangement links TRBV19 to TRBJ2-6, with 9 bases lining up with TRBD1. The CDR3 has 17 residues. V lost 8 bases and J lost 2; bases outside the gene matches: 10. The V gene's germline CDR1 is LNHDA and CDR2 SQIVND (reference sequence).

This chain joins TRBV28 and TRBJ1-5, with D possibly matching TRBD1 (6 bases). Trimming removed 8 bases at V and 4 bases at J, with 24 bases between. Germline assignment: CDR1 MDHEN and CDR2 SYDVKM. CDR3 length: 17 amino acids. This chain's CDR3 is CASAIGGFLAGNQPQHF. The DNA of the CDR3 is TGTGCCAGCGCAATCGGGGGCTTCCTAGCGGGGAATCAGCCCCAGCATTTT.

This clone was picked up one time. This chain connects TRBV10-3 to TRBJ2-3; weak D call: TRBD2 (7 bases). CDR3 length: 14 amino acids. Germline V lookup: CDR1 ENHRY, CDR2 SYGVKD. Trimming pared 6 bases from V and 6 bases from J, leaving 16 bases between. For the CDR3, the DNA is TGTGCCATCAGCCAGTCCGGGGGGCCCGATACGCAGTATTTT. Translation gives CAISQSGGPDTQYF.

This sequence joins TRBV5-4 and TRBJ2-3; 7 bases agree with TRBD1. Germline values: CDR1 SGHNT, CDR2 YYREEE (reference sequence). V trimming: 2 bases; J trimming: 5 bases; junction bases outside the gene matches: 8. The CDR3 spans 15 residues. The CDR3 reads CASSFDREGGDTQYF. DNA of the CDR3: TGTGCCAGCAGCTTTGACAGGGAAGGGGGAGATACGCAGTATTTT. Complete variable domain (other parts from reference TRBV5-4 and TRBJ2-3): ETGVTQSPTHLIKTRGQQVTLRCSSQSGHNTVSWYQQALGQGPQFIFQYYREEENGRGNFPPRFSGLQFPNYSSELNVNALELDDSALYLCASSFDREGGDTQYFGPGTRLTVL.

The chain has TRBV4-3 and TRBJ2-5; 9 positions match TRBD2. Trimming at V came to 2 bases and at J to 1 base, leaving 2 bases not matched to a gene. The CDR3 covers 15 residues. Germline V CDR1 and CDR2: LGHNA, YSLEER. CDR3 in amino acids: CASSQSSGSQETQYF. The CDR3 DNA reads TGCGCCAGCAGCCAAAGTAGCGGGAGCCAAGAGACCCAGTACTTC.

The chain uses TRBV6-4 and TRBJ2-1; TRBD2 matches at 8 bases. CDR3 length equals 15 residues. Germline CDR1 and CDR2: MRHNA and SNTAGT. The J segment lost 8 bases and the V segment lost 6 bases, leaving 12 bases of the junction unmatched. CDR3 sequence reads: CASSTGTSDSDEQFF. The CDR3 nucleotides read TGTGCCAGCAGCACCGGGACTAGTGATTCGGATGAGCAGTTCTTC.

The J gene is TRBJ1-2, the V gene TRBV7-2; maybe TRBD1 (6 bases). The CDR3 is 15 residues long. The germline CDR1 and CDR2 sequences are SGHTA and FQGNSA. V lost 1 base to trimming and J lost 3 bases, with 12 bases between them. The chain's CDR3 is CASSLGQAADYGYTF. CDR3 in DNA: TGTGCCAGCAGCTTAGGACAGGCGGCCGACTATGGCTACACCTTC. The full variable domain, in which reference TRBV7-2 and TRBJ1-2 provide the parts outside the CDR3, is GAGVSQSPSNKVTEKGKDVELRCDPISGHTALYWYRQSLGQGLEFLIYFQGNSAPDKSGLPSDRFSAERTGGSVSTLTIQRTQQEDSAVYLCASSLGQAADYGYTFGSGTRLTVV.

The chain couples TRBV2 to TRBJ1-3; D is ambiguous. Germline CDR1 SNHLY, CDR2 FYNNEI. This CDR3 region has 12 residues. V lost 2 bases and J 8 bases, leaving 7 bases between the germline ends. CDR3 sequence (DNA): TGTGCCAGCAGTGAAAACTCGTACACCATATATTTT. As protein: CASSENSYTIYF.

The table lists this clone with a few counts. This chain uses TRBV2 with TRBJ1-1, with D maybe TRBD1 (6 bases). The germline CDR1 and CDR2 sequences are SNHLY and FYNNEI. Trimming removed 7 bases at V and 0 bases at J, with 12 bases between. This CDR3 contains 14 residues. CDR3 in amino acids: CASILQGLNTEAFF. In nucleotides, the CDR3 is TGTGCCAGCATACTTCAGGGGCTGAACACTGAAGCTTTCTTT.

The chain joins TRBV7-2 to TRBJ2-7; 11 bases are shared with TRBD1. The CDR3 extends over 16 amino acids. The V gene's germline CDR1 is SGHTA and CDR2 FQGNSA. After removal of 1 base from V and 5 bases from J, the junction contained 7 bases not matched to a gene. The CDR3 nucleotides are TGTGCCAGCAGCTTAGTGGCCAGGACAGGGGGCAACGAGCAGTACTTC. Protein sequence: CASSLVARTGGNEQYF. The complete variable domain, with remaining parts taken from reference TRBV7-2 and TRBJ2-7, reads GAGVSQSPSNKVTEKGKDVELRCDPISGHTALYWYRQSLGQGLEFLIYFQGNSAPDKSGLPSDRFSAERTGGSVSTLTIQRTQQEDSAVYLCASSLVARTGGNEQYFGPGTRLTVT.

The chain joins TRBV9 to TRBJ1-1, with D hard to call. V shed 2 bases and J shed 0 bases, with 11 bases lying between them. The CDR3 consists of 15 residues. CDR1 SGDLS and CDR2 YYNGEE come from the germline V gene. The CDR3 region is CASSVGVAMNTEAFF. The DNA for the CDR3 is TGTGCCAGCAGCGTCGGGGTAGCAATGAACACTGAAGCTTTCTTT.

This chain joins TRBV29-1 and TRBJ1-1; no definite D call. Germline values: CDR1 SQVTM, CDR2 ANQGSEA. This CDR3 has 10 amino acids. V dropped 4 bases and J dropped 10 bases, with 10 bases sitting between them. As DNA, the CDR3 is TGCAGCGTTGCGCAGGTCGTAGCTTTCTTT. Its translation: CSVAQVVAFF.

This sequence joins TRBV28 and TRBJ2-7; D call uncertain. V lost 4 bases and J lost 0, with 16 bases in between. Germline V gene sequence: CDR1 MDHEN, CDR2 SYDVKM. The CDR3 extends over 16 amino acids. The CDR3 is CASSSLRTVSSYEQYF. In DNA, the CDR3 is TGTGCCAGCAGTTCCCTTAGAACGGTGAGCTCCTACGAGCAGTACTTC.

This clone appeared once. This chain uses TRBV27 with TRBJ1-1; 10 bases line up with TRBD1. The CDR3 extends over 16 amino acids. The V gene's germline CDR1 is MNHEY and CDR2 SMNVEV (reference sequence). V lost 3 bases to trimming and J lost 0 bases; unmatched junction nucleotides: 4. CDR3 DNA: TGTGCCAGCAGTTTTCTGGACAGGGGGATGAACACTGAAGCTTTCTTT. It is translated as CASSFLDRGMNTEAFF.

This clone turned up a few times. V is TRBV5-6 and J is TRBJ1-1; maybe TRBD1 (5 bases). Germline V gene sequence: CDR1 SGHDT, CDR2 YYEEEE. The V end was cut by 9 bases, the J end by 0 bases, with 9 bases between. The CDR3 is 12 amino acids. Here the CDR3 reads CATGLMNTEAFF. CDR3 coding DNA: TGTGCCACAGGGCTAATGAACACTGAAGCTTTCTTT.

The genes are TRBV4-3 and TRBJ2-3; D ambiguous. V lost 1 base and J 0 bases, leaving 8 bases between the germline ends. The CDR3 sequence is 15 residues long. Germline V gives CDR1 LGHNA, CDR2 YSLEER. The CDR3 region has the DNA TGCGCCAGCAGCCAAGGTAGAGGAAGCACAGATACGCAGTATTTT. Its protein product is CASSQGRGSTDTQYF.

This rearrangement joins TRBV28 to TRBJ2-7; 9 bases line up with TRBD1. Germline lookup yields CDR1 MDHEN and CDR2 SYDVKM. This CDR3 contains 15 residues. V dropped 6 bases and J dropped 3; count of bases not matched to a gene: 9. The CDR3 spells CASRTDRGSIYEQYF. The CDR3, as DNA: TGTGCCAGCAGAACGGACAGGGGTTCAATCTACGAGCAGTACTTC.

This chain connects TRBV6-6 to TRBJ1-5; 9 bases agree with TRBD1. Germline-derived CDR1 and CDR2 are MNHNY and SVGAGI (reference sequence). V lost 6 bases, J lost 4 bases, and 10 bases stayed unmatched. This CDR3 is 16 amino acids long. CDR3 in DNA: TGTGCCAGCAGGTCTCCGGACAGGGGATTAAATCAGCCCCAGCATTTT. This gives the protein CASRSPDRGLNQPQHF.

This chain joins TRBV2 and TRBJ2-2; a possible D gene is TRBD1 (6 bases). The CDR3 loop spans 16 amino acids. The V gene lost 5 bases and the J gene lost 2 bases, with 15 bases spanning the gap. Per germline, CDR1 SNHLY and CDR2 FYNNEI. CDR3 protein: CASSQSGTRNTGELFF. The CDR3 DNA reads TGTGCCAGCAGTCAGTCCGGGACACGAAACACCGGGGAGCTGTTTTTT.